Listed below are T cell receptor beta chains from one sample, sequenced in a study of T cell responses to AZD1222 COVID-19 vaccine. Assay used: immunoSEQ multiplex PCR; TCRdb lists only in-frame clones, some missing. The sample gives more than 110,000 clones, 75% to 90% of which show up once; approximately 4.5% is in the top ten. The sequencing used peripheral blood, collected on day 0 of AZD1222 vaccination. These receptors were collected from an adult in good health. CDR3s include the opening cysteine and the closing phenylalanine or tryptophan. Fields, in order: D gene, V gene, clone size, J gene, CDR3 DNA, CDR3 protein. The D gene is left open where the match is weak. Clone size, where shown, is once, few, many, or a class for clones that have expanded.

D: -; V: TRBV12-3/TRBV12-4; size: -; J: TRBJ1-5; DNA: TGTGCCAGCAATTTAGGGGCAAATCAGCCCCAGCATTTT; CDR3: CASNLGANQPQHF
D: TRBD1; V: TRBV7-3; size: -; J: TRBJ2-1; DNA: TGTGCCAGCAGCTGGGCAGGGGGAAATGAGCAGTTCTTC; CDR3: CASSWAGGNEQFF
D: -; V: TRBV5-1; size: -; J: TRBJ1-1; DNA: TGCGCCAGCAGCTTGGGGACAGTAAACACTGAAGCTTTCTTT; CDR3: CASSLGTVNTEAFF
D: -; V: TRBV11-2; size: -; J: TRBJ1-2; DNA: TGTGCCAGCAGCTTAGGGCAGGCTTATGGCTACACCTTC; CDR3: CASSLGQAYGYTF
D: -; V: TRBV9; size: -; J: TRBJ1-6; DNA: TGTGCCAGCAGCGCAACAGGGAATTCACCCCTCCACTTT; CDR3: CASSATGNSPLHF
D: -; V: TRBV18; size: -; J: TRBJ2-7; DNA: TGTGCCAGCTCACCACAGGCGGACACCTACGAGCAGTACTTC; CDR3: CASSPQADTYEQYF
D: -; V: TRBV7-9; size: -; J: TRBJ2-2; DNA: TGTGCCAGCAGCGGAAAACCCCCTTCTAACACCGGGGAGCTGTTTTTT; CDR3: CASSGKPPSNTGELFF
D: -; V: TRBV28; size: -; J: TRBJ2-3; DNA: TGTGCCAGCAGTTTGCAGGGTGGCACAGATACGCAGTATTTT; CDR3: CASSLQGGTDTQYF
D: -; V: TRBV29-1; size: -; J: TRBJ2-2; DNA: TGCAGCGTTACAGGGAAAATCACCGGGGAGCTGTTTTTT; CDR3: CSVTGKITGELFF
D: -; V: TRBV19; size: -; J: TRBJ1-5; DNA: TGTGCCAGTAGCCGACCGGTGGGGTATGGCAATCAGCCCCAGCATTTT; CDR3: CASSRPVGYGNQPQHF
D: TRBD2; V: TRBV4-2; size: -; J: TRBJ2-5; DNA: TGTGCCAGCAGCGGGGGGGAACAAGAGACCCAGTACTTC; CDR3: CASSGGEQETQYF
D: TRBD1; V: TRBV30; size: once; J: TRBJ1-2; DNA: TGTGCCTGGAGGGCAGCAGGGGGCGCGCGGGGCTACACCTTC; CDR3: CAWRAAGGARGYTF
D: -; V: TRBV18; size: -; J: TRBJ1-6; DNA: TGTGCCAGCTCACCACGGAATCCCCAGGGATGGGTACGGAATTCACCCCTCCACTTT; CDR3: CASSPRNPQGWVRNSPLHF
D: TRBD1; V: TRBV7-2; size: -; J: TRBJ1-6; DNA: TGTGCCAGCAGCTCCCGACCCCCACAGGGGTTCTATAATTCACCCCTCCACTTT; CDR3: CASSSRPPQGFYNSPLHF
D: TRBD1; V: TRBV7-2; size: -; J: TRBJ2-2; DNA: TGTGCCAGCAGCACAGGGGGACGGACCGGGGAGCTGTTTTTT; CDR3: CASSTGGRTGELFF
D: -; V: TRBV27; size: -; J: TRBJ1-2; DNA: TGTGCCAGCAGAGGGACTTCTAACTATGGCTACACCTTC; CDR3: CASRGTSNYGYTF
D: TRBD1; V: TRBV18; size: -; J: TRBJ1-1; DNA: TGTGCCAGCTCACTCCAGACAGGGTACACTGAAGCTTTCTTT; CDR3: CASSLQTGYTEAFF
D: TRBD2; V: TRBV7-3; size: -; J: TRBJ2-7; DNA: TGTGCCAGCAGCTTAGGAGCGGGGGGCCCCTACGAGCAGTACTTC; CDR3: CASSLGAGGPYEQYF
D: -; V: TRBV19; size: -; J: TRBJ2-7; DNA: TGTGCCAGTAGTATCGGACAACCCTACGAGCAGTACTTC; CDR3: CASSIGQPYEQYF
D: -; V: TRBV4-1; size: -; J: TRBJ2-1; DNA: TGCGCCAGCAGCCAGGAAGGGCGGTGGGGTTACAATGAGCAGTTCTTC; CDR3: CASSQEGRWGYNEQFF
D: TRBD1; V: TRBV6-5; size: -; J: TRBJ1-2; DNA: TGTGCCAGCAGACTGACAGGGGCGGTTGCTGGCTACACCTTC; CDR3: CASRLTGAVAGYTF
D: TRBD1; V: TRBV5-1; size: -; J: TRBJ1-1; DNA: TGCGCCAGCAGCTTACAGGGGGCCAAGACGGTAACTGAAGCTTTCTTT; CDR3: CASSLQGAKTVTEAFF
D: TRBD1; V: TRBV7-8; size: once; J: TRBJ2-1; DNA: TGTGCCAGCAGCCCCCACAGGGGGGCCCCCCGGAGCAATGAGCAGTTCTTC; CDR3: CASSPHRGAPRSNEQFF
D: -; V: TRBV2; size: -; J: TRBJ2-5; DNA: TGTGCCACCCCTACTCGGACGGTCCCGCAAGAGACCCAGTACTTC; CDR3: CATPTRTVPQETQYF
D: -; V: TRBV2; size: few; J: TRBJ2-7; DNA: TGTGCCAGCAGTGTTCTCCTCAACTCCTACGAGCAGTACTTC; CDR3: CASSVLLNSYEQYF
D: -; V: TRBV28; size: -; J: TRBJ2-5; DNA: TGTGCCAGCAGACGAGAGACCCAGTACTTC; CDR3: CASRRETQYF
D: -; V: TRBV7-3; size: once; J: TRBJ2-5; DNA: TGTGCCAGCAGCTCCACGGGGGTGTGGGGAGAGACCCAGTACTTC; CDR3: CASSSTGVWGETQYF
D: -; V: TRBV7-2; size: once; J: TRBJ1-1; DNA: TGTGCCAGCAGCTCGAACCTAAACACTGAAGCTTTCTTT; CDR3: CASSSNLNTEAFF
D: TRBD1; V: TRBV19; size: -; J: TRBJ1-4; DNA: TGTGCCAGCACGCGGACAGGGAGGTCACCAACTAATGAAAAACTGTTTTTT; CDR3: CASTRTGRSPTNEKLFF
D: TRBD2; V: TRBV6-5; size: -; J: TRBJ2-7; DNA: TGTGCCAGCAGTTTAGGACTAGCGGGAGTAAACGAGCAGTACTTC; CDR3: CASSLGLAGVNEQYF
D: TRBD2; V: TRBV5-1; size: -; J: TRBJ2-1; DNA: TGCGCCAGCAGCCCGGGACTAGCGGGACACAATGAGCAGTTCTTC; CDR3: CASSPGLAGHNEQFF
D: TRBD2; V: TRBV4-1; size: -; J: TRBJ2-1; DNA: TGCGCCAGCAGCCCCCCGTGGGGTAGCGGGGGCTACAATGAGCAGTTCTTC; CDR3: CASSPPWGSGGYNEQFF
D: -; V: TRBV7-9; size: -; J: TRBJ1-1; DNA: TGTGCCAGCAGCTTATTACAGTCTATGACTGAAGCTTTCTTT; CDR3: CASSLLQSMTEAFF
D: -; V: TRBV29-1; size: -; J: TRBJ1-2; DNA: TGCAGCGTTGTCCTGGGCAGATCTGATGGCTACACCTTC; CDR3: CSVVLGRSDGYTF
D: TRBD1; V: TRBV6-4; size: -; J: TRBJ2-7; DNA: TGTGCCAGCATCCCTCGGGGGACAGGGACGTACTTC; CDR3: CASIPRGTGTYF
D: -; V: TRBV7-9; size: -; J: TRBJ2-3; DNA: TGTGCCAGCAGCTCCCGGGGGCTCCCTAGCACAGATACGCAGTATTTT; CDR3: CASSSRGLPSTDTQYF
D: -; V: TRBV28; size: -; J: TRBJ2-5; DNA: TGTGCCAGCAGGAGGCCCCCGGCGGAGACCCAGTACTTC; CDR3: CASRRPPAETQYF
D: -; V: TRBV19; size: -; J: TRBJ1-3; DNA: TGTGCCAGTAGTCCTACAGCGAGCTCTGGAAACACCATATATTTT; CDR3: CASSPTASSGNTIYF
D: TRBD1; V: TRBV12-5; size: -; J: TRBJ1-5; DNA: TGTGCTAGTGGCTGGGACAGGGTCAGGAGCAATCAGCCCCAGCATTTT; CDR3: CASGWDRVRSNQPQHF
D: TRBD2; V: TRBV28; size: -; J: TRBJ2-7; DNA: TGTGCCAGCAGTTCCGACGGACAGGGACTAGCGGGAGGGAACTTC; CDR3: CASSSDGQGLAGGNF
D: -; V: TRBV28; size: -; J: TRBJ1-4; DNA: TGTGCCAGCAGATTGGCGGGGGGGTCGGGAGAAAAACTGTTTTTT; CDR3: CASRLAGGSGEKLFF
D: -; V: TRBV6-4; size: -; J: TRBJ2-6; DNA: TGTGCCAGCAGCAGTATGGGTTCCTCCGGGTCTGGGGCCAACGTCCTGACTTTC; CDR3: CASSSMGSSGSGANVLTF
D: -; V: TRBV6-4; size: -; J: TRBJ1-1; DNA: TGTGCCAGCAGTGATAACAGCAACACTGAAGCTTTCTTT; CDR3: CASSDNSNTEAFF
D: TRBD1; V: TRBV5-6; size: -; J: TRBJ1-1; DNA: TGTGCCAGCAGCTTGGTGGACAGGTGGAACACTGAAGCTTTCTTT; CDR3: CASSLVDRWNTEAFF
D: -; V: TRBV2; size: -; J: TRBJ1-2; DNA: TGTGCCAGCAGAACCGGGGTTGTGGGTGGCTACACCTTC; CDR3: CASRTGVVGGYTF
D: TRBD1; V: TRBV7-2; size: -; J: TRBJ1-6; DNA: TGTGCCAGCAGCTCACAGACAGGGGGAGTAGGATCACCCCTCCACTTT; CDR3: CASSSQTGGVGSPLHF
D: -; V: TRBV7-2; size: -; J: TRBJ1-2; DNA: TGTGCCAGCAGCATAGAGGGCTTCTATGGCTACACCTTC; CDR3: CASSIEGFYGYTF
D: -; V: TRBV18; size: -; J: TRBJ1-4; DNA: TGTGCCAGCTCACCGAACCACAGCCGAAAAGGGGAAAAACTGTTTTTT; CDR3: CASSPNHSRKGEKLFF
D: TRBD1; V: TRBV5-5; size: -; J: TRBJ1-1; DNA: TGTGCCAGCAGTTCCGGGACAGGGGTCCAAGGGAACACTGAAGCTTTCTTT; CDR3: CASSSGTGVQGNTEAFF
D: TRBD1; V: TRBV5-4; size: -; J: TRBJ1-2; DNA: TGTGCCAGCAGCGGGACAGGGTCGGGTGGCTACACCTTC; CDR3: CASSGTGSGGYTF
D: -; V: TRBV2; size: once; J: TRBJ2-5; DNA: TGTGCCAGCAGACGACAGAAACAAGAGACCCAGTACTTC; CDR3: CASRRQKQETQYF
D: -; V: TRBV5-8; size: -; J: TRBJ1-4; DNA: TGTGCCAGCAGCTTGGGGGCCGGGGTGGCTAATGAAAAACTGTTTTTT; CDR3: CASSLGAGVANEKLFF
D: TRBD2; V: TRBV9; size: -; J: TRBJ2-1; DNA: TGTGCCAGCAGCGTAGTTGGGGCGGGAGGGCGCTACAATGAGCAGTTCTTC; CDR3: CASSVVGAGGRYNEQFF
D: -; V: TRBV11-2; size: -; J: TRBJ1-3; DNA: TGTGCCAGCAGCTTAGCGATATACAGCCGTAGTGGAAACACCATATATTTT; CDR3: CASSLAIYSRSGNTIYF
D: TRBD2; V: TRBV27; size: -; J: TRBJ2-2; DNA: TGTGCCAGCAGTTTATTTTGGACTAGGGGTCCCGGGGAGCTGTTTTTT; CDR3: CASSLFWTRGPGELFF
D: -; V: TRBV11-2; size: -; J: TRBJ1-4; DNA: TGTGCCAGCAGCCCAACCATCTTTTATAATGAAAAACTGTTTTTT; CDR3: CASSPTIFYNEKLFF
D: -; V: TRBV28; size: few; J: TRBJ2-7; DNA: TGTGCCAGCAGTTTAAGCCTAGCGAAAAGCTCCTACGAGCAGTACTTC; CDR3: CASSLSLAKSSYEQYF
D: -; V: TRBV5-1; size: -; J: TRBJ1-3; DNA: TGCGCCAGCAGCTCATACTTCTCCTCTGGAAACACCATATATTTT; CDR3: CASSSYFSSGNTIYF
D: -; V: TRBV29-1; size: -; J: TRBJ2-1; DNA: TGCAGCGCCGCGGCGCTAATTAACAATGAGCAGTTCTTC; CDR3: CSAAALINNEQFF